The next 16 T cell receptor beta chains were all read from a single sample in a study of beta chain features in type 1 diabetes. Every bit of the isolated RNA underwent reverse transcription, so sequencing read expressed TCRB transcripts. Produced via immunoSEQ multiplex PCR; TCRdb's table is partial and in-frame only. The data hold about 220,000 clones, with under 13% observed a single time. The source material was central memory CD4+ T cells from blood. These receptor sequences come from a man aged 18 to 30 in good health.

This chain uses TRBV7-2 with TRBJ2-5; D is unclear. The CDR3 is 12 residues long. Trimming removed 2 bases from V and 7 bases from J, with 8 bases in between. Germline values: CDR1 SGHTA, CDR2 FQGNSA. In nucleotides, the CDR3 is TGTGCCAGCAGCTTATCCGCCGGGACCCAGTACTTC. This sequence encodes CASSLSAGTQYF.

The chain recombines TRBV10-3 with TRBJ2-3, with TRBD1 identical over 9 bases. With V trimmed by 10 bases and J by 2 bases, 4 bases remained unmatched. The CDR3 loop spans 13 amino acids. Germline CDR1 reads ENHRY; CDR2 reads SYGVKD. DNA of the CDR3: TGTGCCACCCGGGACAGGGTCACAGATACGCAGTATTTT. This translates into CATRDRVTDTQYF.

There are a few counts of this clone. The chain carries TRBV13 and TRBJ2-7; possible D gene TRBD1, 5 bases. Trimming took 6 bases from V and 6 from J, leaving 12 bases between them. CDR3 length: 12 amino acids. Per germline, CDR1 PRHDT and CDR2 FYEKMQ (reference sequence). CDR3 region: CASSVSQGEQYF. The CDR3 bases are TGTGCCAGCAGTGTCAGCCAGGGCGAGCAGTACTTC.

Only a few counts were recorded for this clone. Other DNA sequences in the sample encode the same CDR3. The chain links TRBV29-1 to TRBJ1-1; no definite D call. The CDR3 consists of 12 residues. Germline V gene lookup returns CDR1 SQVTM and CDR2 ANQGSEA. The V gene lost 6 bases and the J gene lost 1 base, with 9 bases spanning the gap. CDR3: CSVETGNTEAFF. In nucleotides, the CDR3 is TGCAGCGTGGAAACGGGGAACACTGAAGCTTTCTTT.

This clone showed up just a few times. The chain carries TRBV13 and TRBJ2-5, with 7 bases matching TRBD2. CDR3 length equals 14 residues. The junction had 7 bases not matched to a gene; V was cut back by 4 bases and J by 5 bases. Germline V gene lookup returns CDR1 PRHDT and CDR2 FYEKMQ (reference sequence). DNA for the CDR3: TGTGCCAGCAGCTCGGCTCAAGCGGGGGAGACCCAGTACTTC. Its protein is CASSSAQAGETQYF.

The CDR3 protein is CASSSPRDRGRNEQFF. The CDR3 DNA reads as TGTGCCAGCAGTTCCCCCCGGGACAGGGGGCGAAATGAGCAGTTCTTC. The chain links TRBV6-5 to TRBJ2-1; 12 bases line up with TRBD1. This CDR3 comprises 16 residues. Trimming took 4 bases from V and 7 from J; bases not matched to a gene: 8. The germline V gene has CDR1 MNHEY and CDR2 SVGAGI.

This chain joins TRBV7-3 and TRBJ2-5; no clear D. The CDR3 spans 13 residues. CDR1 is SGHTA and CDR2 is FQGTGA in the germline V gene. The ends were cut back, 2 bases at V and 8 bases at J, with 12 bases in the middle. CDR3 residues: CASSLEPSGTQYF. The CDR3, as DNA: TGTGCCAGCAGCTTAGAGCCCTCAGGCACCCAGTACTTC.

The chain employs TRBV28 and TRBJ2-5; 8 bases map to TRBD1. From germline, CDR1 is MDHEN and CDR2 SYDVKM. The CDR3 loop spans 15 amino acids. V lost 5 bases and J lost 0; bases outside the gene matches: 5. The CDR3: CASSPRGRYQETQYF. CDR3 bases: TGTGCCAGCAGTCCCAGGGGGCGGTACCAAGAGACCCAGTACTTC.

This clone appeared a few times. This chain connects TRBV29-1 to TRBJ1-1, with D possibly matching TRBD1 (6 bases). In germline, CDR1 is SQVTM, CDR2 ANQGSEA. CDR3 length: 11 residues. With 7 bases removed from V and 4 bases from J, the gap between germline ends came to 10 bases. In DNA, the CDR3 is TGCAGCGCCCTGACAGGCACTGAAGCTTTCTTT. Protein product: CSALTGTEAFF.

The table lists this clone with many counts. V gene TRBV25-1 combines with J gene TRBJ2-5; 7 bases are shared with TRBD1. CDR1 is MGHDK and CDR2 is SYGVNS in the germline V gene. With 2 bases clipped from V and 1 base from J, the junction kept 4 bases outside the gene matches. The CDR3 length is 15 residues. The CDR3 protein is CASSEARGPQETQYF. The CDR3 nucleotides are TGTGCCAGCAGTGAAGCGAGGGGGCCCCAAGAGACCCAGTACTTC.

In its sample, this clone was seen many times. The chain recombines TRBV5-1 with TRBJ2-3; a possible D gene is TRBD2 (6 bases). Germline-derived CDR1 and CDR2 are SGHRS and YFSETQ. The CDR3 loop spans 15 amino acids. Trimming stripped 0 bases from V and 6 bases from J, with 14 bases between. The CDR3 loop is CASSLEGLLLDTQYF. The CDR3 DNA reads as TGCGCCAGCAGCTTGGAAGGACTACTCCTGGATACGCAGTATTTT.

The rearrangement joins TRBV19 to TRBJ1-2; 10 bases map to TRBD1. After removal of 5 bases from V and 8 bases from J, the junction contained 11 bases not matched to a gene. Germline V CDR1 and CDR2: LNHDA, SQIVND (reference sequence). This CDR3 contains 15 residues. For the CDR3, the DNA is TGTGCCAGTAGTGGGAAGGGACAGGGGACCTCCGGCTACACCTTC. This encodes CASSGKGQGTSGYTF.

The chain combines TRBV19 with TRBJ1-5, with 8 positions matching TRBD1. Germline lookup yields CDR1 LNHDA and CDR2 SQIVND (reference sequence). The V and J ends lost 7 bases and 7 bases, in that order; junction bases with no gene match: 6. The CDR3 extends over 13 amino acids. CDR3 in amino acids: CASNPDRGQPQHF. CDR3 nucleotides: TGTGCCAGTAACCCCGACAGGGGCCAGCCCCAGCATTTT.

This clone came up many times. J is TRBJ2-1 and V is TRBV21-1; TRBD2 reflects the table's D call only, with no check against the DNA. TRBV21-1 is a recognized pseudogene. The CDR3 consists of 16 residues. CDR3 nucleotides: TGTGCCAGCAGCAACGAGGAGCGGAGCTCCTACAATGAGCAGTTCTTC. It yields the protein CASSNEERSSYNEQFF.

V gene TRBV5-6 combines with J gene TRBJ1-1, with 7 bases lining up with TRBD1. V lost 1 base to trimming and J lost 2 bases; unmatched junction nucleotides: 5. This CDR3 spans 15 amino acids. CDR1 and CDR2 from the germline V gene are SGHDT and YYEEEE. In DNA form, the CDR3 reads TGTGCCAGCAGCTTGTACGGGACAGATAACACTGAAGCTTTCTTT. Translation: CASSLYGTDNTEAFF.

This clone was observed a handful of times. The rearrangement joins TRBV5-4 to TRBJ1-1; 9 bases align to TRBD1. Looked up from germline, CDR1 is SGHNT and CDR2 is YYREEE (reference sequence). The CDR3 extends over 15 amino acids. V dropped 2 bases and J dropped 2; count of bases not matched to a gene: 4. CDR3 sequence: CASSFPGQGNTEAFF. CDR3 bases: TGTGCCAGCAGCTTCCCGGGACAGGGAAACACTGAAGCTTTCTTT. Supplemented by reference TRBV5-4 and TRBJ1-1, the full variable domain reads ETGVTQSPTHLIKTRGQQVTLRCSSQSGHNTVSWYQQALGQGPQFIFQYYREEENGRGNFPPRFSGLQFPNYSSELNVNALELDDSALYLCASSFPGQGNTEAFFGQGTRLTVV.